This paragraph covers one T cell receptor (beta chain) sequence. Germline lookup yields CDR1 SGHAT and CDR2 FQNNGV. This CDR3 region has 15 residues. V was cut by 0 bases and J by 4 bases, with 12 bases left in between. Study processing details: Amplification of reference gene primers provided the estimated nucleated cell counts. The table came from immunoSEQ multiplex PCR; TCRdb's copy has only in-frame clones and leaves some out. V and J calls and clone size are copied from that table; D and trimming were computed from the DNA. The sample includes 89,000 or so clones, about 96% of them seen just once. This specimen comes from a study of blood T cell repertoires in COVID-19. Study-wide background: The United States, Italy and Spain were the sources of the acute and convalescent COVID-19 samples. From T cells, B-cell-depleted T cells, or PBMCs came the material, which was cDNA or gDNA.

This TCR was sampled from a human donor with active COVID-19. The donor label of this sample is uncertain. The gene calls are TRBV11-2 and TRBJ1-1, with no clear D. The sample taken for sequencing was peripheral blood. CDR3: CASSLDPSAATEAFF. For the CDR3, the DNA is TGTGCCAGCAGCTTAGATCCGTCCGCGGCCACTGAAGCTTTCTTT. Filled out from reference TRBV11-2 and TRBJ1-1, the complete variable domain reads EAGVAQSPRYKIIEKRQSVAFWCNPISGHATLYWYQQILGQGPKLLIQFQNNGVVDDSQLPKDRFSAERLKGVDSTLKIQPAKLEDSAVYLCASSLDPSAATEAFFGQGTRLTVV.